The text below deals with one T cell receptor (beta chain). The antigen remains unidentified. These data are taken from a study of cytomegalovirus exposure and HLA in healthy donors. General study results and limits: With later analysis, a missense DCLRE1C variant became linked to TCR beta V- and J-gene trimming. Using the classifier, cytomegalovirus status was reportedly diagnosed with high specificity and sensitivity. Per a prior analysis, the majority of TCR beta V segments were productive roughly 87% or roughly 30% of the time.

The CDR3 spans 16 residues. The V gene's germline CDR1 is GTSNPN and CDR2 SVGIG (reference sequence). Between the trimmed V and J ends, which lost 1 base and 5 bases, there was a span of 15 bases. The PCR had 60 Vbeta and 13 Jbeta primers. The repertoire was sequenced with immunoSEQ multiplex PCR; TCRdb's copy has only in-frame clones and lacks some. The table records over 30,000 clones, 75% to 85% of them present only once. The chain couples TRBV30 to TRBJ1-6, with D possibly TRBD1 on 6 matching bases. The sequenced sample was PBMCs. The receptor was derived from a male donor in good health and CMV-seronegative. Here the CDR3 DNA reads TGTGCCTGGAGTGCTCCAGGGGCGAGGCATAATTCACCCCTCCACTTT. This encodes CAWSAPGARHNSPLHF.